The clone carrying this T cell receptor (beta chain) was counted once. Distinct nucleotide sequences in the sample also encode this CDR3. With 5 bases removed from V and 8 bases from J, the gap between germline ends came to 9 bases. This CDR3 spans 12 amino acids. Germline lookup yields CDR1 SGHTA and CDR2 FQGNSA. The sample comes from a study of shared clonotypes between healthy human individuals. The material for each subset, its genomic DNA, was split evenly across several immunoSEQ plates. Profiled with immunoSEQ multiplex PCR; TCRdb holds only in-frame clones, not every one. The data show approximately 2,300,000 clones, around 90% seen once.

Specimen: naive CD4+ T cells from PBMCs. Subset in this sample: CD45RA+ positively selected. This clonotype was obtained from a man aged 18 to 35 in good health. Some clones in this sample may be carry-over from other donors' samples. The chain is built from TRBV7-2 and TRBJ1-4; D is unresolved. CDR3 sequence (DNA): TGTGCCAGCAGCCCCGTTGGGGAAAAACTGTTTTTT. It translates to CASSPVGEKLFF.